Following are 14 T cell receptor beta chains from one sample sequenced in a study of response to subunit inactivated influenza vaccine. In TCRdb, the RT-PCR reads were re-called with MiXCR into one record per CDR3 protein. The sample lists around 520,000 distinct CDR3 sequences, around 25% occurring once. Sequencing used CD4+ T cells sorted from PBMCs, obtained 4 to 6 days after vaccination. All receptors derive from a man aged 50 or older who received an inactivated influenza vaccine.

V gene TRBV7-2 combines with J gene TRBJ1-1; TRBD1 agrees at 10 bases. The length of the CDR3 is 15 residues. Germline V CDR1 and CDR2: SGHTA, FQGNSA. J gave up 3 bases and V 6 bases, and 7 bases lay outside the gene matches. CDR3 amino acids: CASRGDRGKHTEAFF. For the CDR3, the DNA is TGTGCCAGCAGAGGGGACAGGGGTAAGCACACTGAAGCTTTCTTT.

This clonotype came up a few times. The chain carries TRBV7-8 and TRBJ2-6, with D possibly called TRBD1 or TRBD2 (5 bases each). Trimming cost V 5 bases and J 2 bases, with 13 bases left between them. Germline V gene data show CDR1 as SGHVS and CDR2 as FQNEAQ. The CDR3 is made up of 16 amino acids. The CDR3 DNA reads TGTGCCAGCAGCCCCGGGACCATAGCTGGGGCCAACGTCCTGACTTTC. This sequence encodes CASSPGTIAGANVLTF.

The chain recombines TRBV6-6 with TRBJ2-5; 7 bases line up with TRBD1. The CDR3 runs 12 residues. The germline CDR1 and CDR2 sequences are MNHNY and SVGAGI (reference sequence). V was clipped by 8 bases and J by 3 bases; unmatched bases: 3. CDR3 loop: CASGQVKETQYF. The DNA for the CDR3 is TGTGCCAGCGGACAGGTTAAAGAGACCCAGTACTTC.

V and J are TRBV5-1 and TRBJ2-5; unclear D gene. V was trimmed by 0 bases and J by 2 bases, leaving 8 bases between them. This CDR3 region has 14 residues. Germline V lookup: CDR1 SGHRS, CDR2 YFSETQ. This chain's CDR3 is CASSLAEVQETQYF. CDR3 coding DNA: TGCGCCAGCAGCTTGGCCGAAGTACAAGAGACCCAGTACTTC.

This clonotype occurred a few times. The V and J genes are TRBV20-1 and TRBJ2-5, with 7 bases matching TRBD1. Germline CDR1 reads DFQATT; CDR2 reads SNEGSKA (reference sequence). This CDR3 has 12 amino acids. Trimming took 6 bases from V and 5 from J; bases not matched to a gene: 6. CDR3 sequence reads: CSARGISETQYF. CDR3 coding DNA: TGCAGTGCCAGGGGGATTTCGGAGACCCAGTACTTC.

There are many counts of this clonotype. The chain carries TRBV7-2 and TRBJ2-7; the D is unclear. The germline V gene has CDR1 SGHTA and CDR2 FQGNSA. The V and J ends lost 1 base and 6 bases respectively, with 4 bases between them. This CDR3 is built from 11 residues. The CDR3 loop reads CASSLVSEQYF. The CDR3 nucleotides are TGTGCCAGCAGCTTAGTTTCCGAGCAGTACTTC. Full variable domain (missing parts from reference TRBV7-2 and TRBJ2-7): GAGVSQSPSNKVTEKGKDVELRCDPISGHTALYWYRQSLGQGLEFLIYFQGNSAPDKSGLPSDRFSAERTGGSVSTLTIQRTQQEDSAVYLCASSLVSEQYFGPGTRLTVT.

This clonotype was detected a few times. V gene TRBV5-1 combines with J gene TRBJ1-1, with D hard to call. The CDR3 is 15 residues long. Germline CDR1 reads SGHRS; CDR2 reads YFSETQ. V was cut by 4 bases and J by 5 bases, with 18 bases left in between. In nucleotides, the CDR3 is TGCGCCAGCAGCCGTCCCGGGCTCCGGGAGACTGAAGCTTTCTTT. Protein sequence: CASSRPGLRETEAFF. The full variable domain, completed using reference TRBV5-1 and TRBJ1-1, is KAGVTQTPRYLIKTRGQQVTLSCSPISGHRSVSWYQQTPGQGLQFLFEYFSETQRNKGNFPGRFSGRQFSNSRSEMNVSTLELGDSALYLCASSRPGLRETEAFFGQGTRLTVV.

The rearrangement uses TRBV28 and TRBJ2-7; TRBD2 matches 7 bases. With V trimmed by 3 bases and J by 0 bases, 8 bases remained unmatched. This CDR3 comprises 16 residues. CDR1 and CDR2 (germline): MDHEN, SYDVKM. DNA for the CDR3: TGTGCCAGCAGTTTTATGGCTAGCGGAAGCTCCTACGAGCAGTACTTC. It specifies CASSFMASGSSYEQYF. The complete variable domain, with remaining parts taken from reference TRBV28 and TRBJ2-7, reads DVKVTQSSRYLVKRTGEKVFLECVQDMDHENMFWYRQDPGLGLRLIYFSYDVKMKEKGDIPEGYSVSREKKERFSLILESASTNQTSMYLCASSFMASGSSYEQYFGPGTRLTVT.

The table lists this clonotype with many counts. V and J are TRBV5-1 and TRBJ2-7, with TRBD1 as a possible D gene (6 bases). CDR3 size: 15 residues. Looked up from germline, CDR1 is SGHRS and CDR2 is YFSETQ. V was shortened by 0 bases and J by 0 bases, with 10 bases between the two germline ends. The CDR3 sequence: CASSLGGQNSYEQYF. CDR3 in DNA: TGCGCCAGCAGCTTGGGGGGACAAAACTCCTACGAGCAGTACTTC.

This clonotype has a handful of counts. The V gene is TRBV5-1, the J gene TRBJ2-2, with 11 bases aligning to TRBD2. Germline CDR1 SGHRS, CDR2 YFSETQ. The V segment lost 4 bases and the J segment 7 bases; nucleotides outside the gene matches: 6. The CDR3 contains 15 residues. CDR3 coding DNA: TGCGCCAGCAGCGACACTAGCGGGAGCCACGGGGAGCTGTTTTTT. It encodes CASSDTSGSHGELFF.

This chain connects TRBV27 to TRBJ2-2; D tentatively reads TRBD1 or TRBD2 (5 bases each). V was clipped by 6 bases and J by 4 bases, with 21 bases between them. Looked up from germline, CDR1 is MNHEY and CDR2 is SMNVEV (reference sequence). The CDR3 runs 17 residues. In DNA form, the CDR3 reads TGTGCCAGCAGCTACTCCTACGAGGGGACGGGCACCGGGGAGCTGTTTTTT. Amino acids: CASSYSYEGTGTGELFF.

This clonotype was recorded only once. This sequence joins TRBV5-1 and TRBJ2-5; TRBD2 matches 10 bases. Trimming cost V 4 bases and J 5 bases; bases outside gene matches: 5. The CDR3 runs to 14 residues. Germline-derived CDR1 and CDR2 are SGHRS and YFSETQ. The CDR3 region is CASSPGTSVETQYF. Written as DNA, the CDR3 is TGCGCCAGCAGCCCTGGGACTAGCGTGGAGACCCAGTACTTC.

The chain joins TRBV24-1 to TRBJ2-7, with a weak D call TRBD2 (5 bases). Germline assignment: CDR1 KGHDR and CDR2 SFDVKD. V was cut by 4 bases and J by 5 bases, with 14 bases left in between. CDR3 length: 14 residues. This CDR3 is CATSDTRGGNEQYF. CDR3 coding DNA: TGTGCCACCAGTGACACCCGGGGTGGAAACGAGCAGTACTTC.

This chain links TRBV5-1 with TRBJ1-5; D call uncertain. The CDR3 extends over 14 amino acids. Trimming stripped 4 bases from V and 4 bases from J, with 12 bases between. CDR1 and CDR2 from the germline V gene are SGHRS and YFSETQ. CDR3: CASSRAGENQPQHF. The CDR3 bases are TGCGCCAGCAGCAGGGCGGGAGAGAATCAGCCCCAGCATTTT.